These T cell receptor beta chains were read from a single sample in a study of shared clonotypes between healthy human individuals. Profiling relied on immunoSEQ multiplex PCR, and the TCRdb table lists in-frame clones only, not all of them. The sample has around 2.5 million clones; approximately 93% are singletons. The sequenced material came from naive CD4+ T cells from PBMCs. These receptors were collected from a man aged 18-30 years in good health. Some clones in this sample may be carry-over from other donors' samples. CDR3s include the opening cysteine and the closing phenylalanine or tryptophan. Fields, in order: D gene, CDR3 length, V gene, J gene, clone size, CDR3 protein, CDR3 DNA. A D gene is named only where the DNA matches it firmly. The size of a clone is reported for some rows only, either as once, few or many, or as a class for expanded clones.

>-|17|TRBV27|TRBJ1-3|once
CASSPGREANSGNTIYF
TGTGCCAGCAGCCCCGGGCGAGAAGCAAACTCTGGAAACACCATATATTTT
>TRBD1|15|TRBV9|TRBJ2-7|-
CASSLQGLPYDEQYF
TGTGCCAGCAGCCTACAGGGGCTCCCCTATGACGAGCAGTACTTC
>-|14|TRBV7-3|TRBJ2-1|-
CASSLGTSPNEQFF
TGTGCCAGCAGCTTAGGGACTTCCCCCAATGAGCAGTTCTTC
>TRBD1|16|TRBV7-3|TRBJ2-5|-
CASSLTPLDRQETQYF
TGTGCCAGCAGCTTAACTCCCCTGGACAGGCAAGAGACCCAGTACTTC
>TRBD1|15|TRBV19|TRBJ1-4|-
CASSMGQATNEKLFF
TGTGCCAGTAGTATGGGACAGGCAACTAATGAAAAACTGTTTTTT
>-|14|TRBV6-5|TRBJ1-5|-
CASSRHGDNQPQHF
TGTGCCAGCAGCCGCCATGGGGACAATCAGCCCCAGCATTTT
>-|15|TRBV5-1|TRBJ2-7|-
CASSSEGGVWDEQYF
TGCGCCAGCAGCTCCGAGGGCGGGGTCTGGGACGAGCAGTACTTC
>TRBD1|14|TRBV14|TRBJ2-1|-
CASSSRQGMGEQFF
TGTGCCAGCAGCTCGCGACAGGGGATGGGTGAGCAGTTCTTC
>-|16|TRBV2|TRBJ2-3|-
CASSVGPLPSTDTQYF
TGTGCCAGCAGTGTCGGTCCCTTACCTAGCACAGATACGCAGTATTTT
>TRBD2|14|TRBV19|TRBJ2-7|-
CASTPGGSSYEQYF
TGTGCCAGTACCCCTGGCGGGAGCTCCTACGAGCAGTACTTC
>TRBD1|16|TRBV5-6|TRBJ2-3|-
CASSPTGTGIYDTQYF
TGTGCCAGCAGCCCTACCGGGACAGGGATTTATGATACGCAGTATTTT
>-|19|TRBV5-1|TRBJ2-1|-
CASSLVLSQWSEPYNEQFF
TGCGCCAGCAGCTTGGTTTTGTCTCAGTGGTCCGAACCTTACAATGAGCAGTTCTTC
>-|13|TRBV29-1|TRBJ1-3|-
CSVVTSSGNTIYF
TGCAGCGTGGTGACTAGCTCTGGAAACACCATATATTTT
>-|15|TRBV9|TRBJ2-3|once
CASSVGLTSTDTQYF
TGTGCCAGCAGCGTAGGGTTGACAAGCACAGATACGCAGTATTTT